One and the same sample provided the 12 T cell receptor beta chains below, sequenced in a study of cytomegalovirus exposure and HLA in healthy donors. 13 Jbeta primers and 60 Vbeta primers were used for the PCR. The data were produced by immunoSEQ multiplex PCR, yet TCRdb's version contains in-frame clones alone and is incomplete. The profile covers over 150,000 clones, with 65% to 80% appearing a single time and roughly 2.6% taken by the ten largest. Sequencing was carried out using PBMCs. The receptors derive from a woman in her forties in good health and CMV-seropositive.

The chain is built from TRBV25-1 and TRBJ2-3, with 8 bases lining up with TRBD2. The CDR3 runs to 13 residues. Trimming at V came to 5 bases and at J to 5 bases, leaving 3 bases not matched to a gene. Per the germline V gene, CDR1 is MGHDK and CDR2 is SYGVNS. The chain's CDR3 is CASSFAGGDTQYF. CDR3 sequence (DNA): TGTGCCAGCAGTTTTGCGGGGGGAGATACGCAGTATTTT.

This rearrangement joins TRBV28 to TRBJ1-5; TRBD1 aligns across 7 bases. CDR3 size: 14 residues. Trimming removed 6 bases from V and 7 bases from J; junction bases left unmatched: 9. Germline V gives CDR1 MDHEN, CDR2 SYDVKM. CDR3 DNA sequence: TGTGCCAGCAGCTCGTGGGACAGTAGCCAGCCCCAGCATTTT. Protein sequence: CASSSWDSSQPQHF.

This chain joins TRBV25-1 and TRBJ2-1; 9 nucleotides agree with TRBD1. CDR1 is MGHDK, CDR2 SYGVNS, per germline. The CDR3 covers 15 residues. J lost 6 bases, V lost 6 bases, and 9 bases had no gene match. CDR3 coding DNA: TGTGCCAGCAGCGAGGTGGGGACAGGGCTCAATGAGCAGTTCTTC. Encoded protein: CASSEVGTGLNEQFF.

A few counts support this clone. This chain connects TRBV7-9 to TRBJ2-1; D uncertain. Trimming took off 2 bases at V and 5 bases at J, with 7 bases between the two ends. In germline, CDR1 is SEHNR, CDR2 FQNEAQ (reference sequence). The CDR3 contains 13 residues. As DNA, the CDR3 is TGTGCCAGCAGCTTAATCACGGACAATGAGCAGTTCTTC. It is translated as CASSLITDNEQFF.

V is TRBV5-4 and J is TRBJ2-5; 13 bases fit TRBD2. Germline values: CDR1 SGHNT, CDR2 YYREEE (reference sequence). This CDR3 has 16 amino acids. V lost 2 bases, J lost 7 bases, and 8 bases stayed unmatched. CDR3 sequence (DNA): TGTGCCAGCAGCTTCGGACTAGCGGGGGTTCCCATGACCCAGTACTTC. Its translation is CASSFGLAGVPMTQYF.

This chain uses TRBV10-3 with TRBJ2-1, with D perhaps matching TRBD2 (7 bases). The CDR3 sequence is 15 residues long. Deletions cut 2 bases from V and 4 bases from J, with 12 bases between. Germline V lookup: CDR1 ENHRY, CDR2 SYGVKD. The CDR3 spells CAISEPRGGYNEQFF. The CDR3 DNA reads TGTGCCATCAGTGAGCCGAGGGGGGGGTACAATGAGCAGTTCTTC.

V usage is TRBV28 and J usage is TRBJ1-4; 8 bases map to TRBD1. Germline V gene data show CDR1 as MDHEN and CDR2 as SYDVKM. Trimming took 1 base from V and 8 from J; bases not matched to a gene: 6. CDR3 length: 15 amino acids. CDR3: CASSLLGTGEEKLFF. As DNA, the CDR3 is TGTGCCAGCAGTTTATTAGGGACAGGCGAGGAAAAACTGTTTTTT.

The chain couples TRBV4-2 to TRBJ2-2; 7 nucleotides match TRBD2. V lost 1 base to trimming and J lost 0 bases; unmatched junction nucleotides: 5. Germline assignment: CDR1 LGHNA and CDR2 YNFKEQ. The CDR3 runs 17 residues. Here the CDR3 DNA reads TGTGCCAGCAGCCAAGTGCAAGCGGGAACGAACACCGGGGAGCTGTTTTTT. Translated, it gives CASSQVQAGTNTGELFF.

The chain links TRBV5-1 to TRBJ2-6; D is unclear. Germline CDR1 is SGHRS and CDR2 is YFSETQ. V was pared by 1 base and J by 2 bases, with 7 bases between. The CDR3 length is 15 residues. The CDR3 DNA follows: TGCGCCAGCAGCTTGAGATCTACTGGGGCCAACGTCCTGACTTTC. It translates to CASSLRSTGANVLTF.

This clone has just a few counts. This sequence joins TRBV5-4 and TRBJ2-7; D may be TRBD2 (6 bases). There are 14 residues in the CDR3. The V end was cut by 0 bases, the J end by 7 bases, with 14 bases between. In germline, CDR1 is SGHNT, CDR2 YYREEE (reference sequence). This CDR3 is CASSLGSAREEQYF. The CDR3 coding sequence is TGTGCCAGCAGCTTGGGGTCGGCACGGGAGGAGCAGTACTTC.

This clone was counted only a few times. The chain combines TRBV6-1 with TRBJ2-1; 8 bases align to TRBD2. The junction had 10 bases not matched to a gene; V was cut back by 11 bases and J by 4 bases. Germline CDR1 is MNHNS and CDR2 is SASEGT. The CDR3 extends over 14 amino acids. CDR3 amino acids: CALGTGGGYNEQFF. DNA of the CDR3: TGTGCCCTTGGGACGGGAGGGGGGTACAATGAGCAGTTCTTC.

The chain has TRBV30 and TRBJ1-3; D uncertain. Germline values: CDR1 GTSNPN, CDR2 SVGIG (reference sequence). The V and J ends lost 5 bases and 2 bases respectively, with 4 bases between them. The CDR3 totals 11 residues. CDR3: CAWSTGNTIYF. Here the CDR3 DNA reads TGTGCCTGGTCTACTGGAAACACCATATATTTT.